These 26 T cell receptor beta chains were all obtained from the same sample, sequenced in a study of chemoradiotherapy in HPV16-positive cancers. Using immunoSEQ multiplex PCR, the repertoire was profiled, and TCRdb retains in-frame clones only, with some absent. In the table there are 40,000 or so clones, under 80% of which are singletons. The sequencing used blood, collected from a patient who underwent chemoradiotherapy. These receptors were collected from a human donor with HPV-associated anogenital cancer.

This CDR3 reads CASSPSGGFSYEQYF. As DNA, the CDR3 is TGTGCCAGCTCACCTAGCGGGGGCTTCTCCTACGAGCAGTACTTC. The genes are TRBV18 and TRBJ2-7; 9 positions match TRBD2. The V gene end was trimmed by 3 bases and the J gene end by 0 bases; junction bases not matched to a gene: 3. CDR1 and CDR2 (germline): KGHSH, LQKENI. This CDR3 contains 15 residues.

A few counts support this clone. CDR3 DNA sequence: TGTGCCAGCAGCTTAGTTAGTAGCGGGGGGTTCTACGAGCAGTACTTC. Its translation: CASSLVSSGGFYEQYF. V gene TRBV7-2 combines with J gene TRBJ2-7; the match to TRBD2 covers 10 bases. From germline, CDR1 is SGHTA and CDR2 FQGNSA. This CDR3 has 16 residues. V shed 1 base, J shed 3 bases, and the junction held 6 bases outside the gene matches.

The CDR3 nucleotides are TGTGCCAGCAGTGACGGCTCCTACAATGAGCAGTTCTTC. Amino acids: CASSDGSYNEQFF. This rearrangement joins TRBV6-4 to TRBJ2-1; D not certain. V lost 2 bases, J lost 0 bases, and 2 bases lay in between. The germline gives CDR1 MRHNA, CDR2 SNTAGT. The CDR3 contains 13 residues.

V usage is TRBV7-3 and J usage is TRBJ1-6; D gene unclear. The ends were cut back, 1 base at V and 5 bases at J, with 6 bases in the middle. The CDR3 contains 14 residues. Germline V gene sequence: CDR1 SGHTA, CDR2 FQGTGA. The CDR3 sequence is CASSLMPNNSPLHF. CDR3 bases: TGTGCCAGCAGCTTAATGCCGAATAATTCACCCCTCCACTTT. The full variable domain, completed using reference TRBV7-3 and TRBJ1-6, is GAGVSQTPSNKVTEKGKYVELRCDPISGHTALYWYRQSLGQGPEFLIYFQGTGAADDSGLPNDRFFAVRPEGSVSTLKIQRTERGDSAVYLCASSLMPNNSPLHFGNGTRLTVT.

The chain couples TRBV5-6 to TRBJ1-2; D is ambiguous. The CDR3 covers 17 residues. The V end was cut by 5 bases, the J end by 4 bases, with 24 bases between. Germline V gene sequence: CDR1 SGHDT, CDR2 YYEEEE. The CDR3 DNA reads TGTGCCAGCAGGACCCCCTACCGATCGGCAGACATCTATGGCTACACCTTC. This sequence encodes CASRTPYRSADIYGYTF. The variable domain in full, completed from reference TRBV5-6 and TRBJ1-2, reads DAGVTQSPTHLIKTRGQQVTLRCSPKSGHDTVSWYQQALGQGPQFIFQYYEEEERQRGNFPDRFSGHQFPNYSSELNVNALLLGDSALYLCASRTPYRSADIYGYTFGSGTRLTVV.

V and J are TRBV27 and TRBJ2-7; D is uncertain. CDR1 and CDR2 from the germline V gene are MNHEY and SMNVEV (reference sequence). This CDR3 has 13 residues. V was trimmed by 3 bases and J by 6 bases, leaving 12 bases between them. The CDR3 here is CASSFRSLGEQYF. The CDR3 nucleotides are TGTGCCAGCAGTTTCCGCAGTCTTGGCGAGCAGTACTTC.

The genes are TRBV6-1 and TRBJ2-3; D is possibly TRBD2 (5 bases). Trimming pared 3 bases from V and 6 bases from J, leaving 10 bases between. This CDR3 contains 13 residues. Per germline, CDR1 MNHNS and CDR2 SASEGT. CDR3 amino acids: CASSDSGMDTQYF. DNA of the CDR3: TGTGCCAGCAGTGATTCGGGGATGGATACGCAGTATTTT.

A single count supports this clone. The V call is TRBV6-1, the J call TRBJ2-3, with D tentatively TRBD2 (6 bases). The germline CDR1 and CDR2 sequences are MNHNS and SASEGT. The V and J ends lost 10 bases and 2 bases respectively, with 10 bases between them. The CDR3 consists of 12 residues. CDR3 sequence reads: CATRESTDTQYF. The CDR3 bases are TGTGCCACACGGGAGTCCACAGATACGCAGTATTTT.

CDR3 region: CAISEWRTEAFF. CDR3 bases: TGTGCCATCAGTGAATGGAGAACTGAAGCTTTCTTT. V is TRBV10-3 and J is TRBJ1-1; D gene unclear. Per the germline V gene, CDR1 is ENHRY and CDR2 is SYGVKD. The ends were cut back, 3 bases at V and 5 bases at J, with 7 bases in the middle. This CDR3 region has 12 residues.

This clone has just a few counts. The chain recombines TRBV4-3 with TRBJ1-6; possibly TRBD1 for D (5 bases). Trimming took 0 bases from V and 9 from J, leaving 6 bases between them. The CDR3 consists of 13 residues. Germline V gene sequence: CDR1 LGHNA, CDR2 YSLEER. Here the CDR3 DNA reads TGCGCCAGCAGCCAAGATAGGGGTTCACCCCTCCACTTT. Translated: CASSQDRGSPLHF.

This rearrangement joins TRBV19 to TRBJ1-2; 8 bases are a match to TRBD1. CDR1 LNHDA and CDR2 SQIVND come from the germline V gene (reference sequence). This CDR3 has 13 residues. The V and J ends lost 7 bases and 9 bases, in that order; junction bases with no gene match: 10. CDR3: CASTPDRVMSYTF. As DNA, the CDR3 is TGTGCCAGTACCCCGGACAGGGTCATGAGCTACACCTTC.

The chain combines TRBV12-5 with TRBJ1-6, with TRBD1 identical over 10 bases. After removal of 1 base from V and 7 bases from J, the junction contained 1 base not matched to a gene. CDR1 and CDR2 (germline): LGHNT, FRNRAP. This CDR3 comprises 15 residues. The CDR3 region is CASGLGTGGNSPLHF. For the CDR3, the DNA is TGTGCTAGTGGTTTGGGGACAGGGGGAAATTCACCCCTCCACTTT.

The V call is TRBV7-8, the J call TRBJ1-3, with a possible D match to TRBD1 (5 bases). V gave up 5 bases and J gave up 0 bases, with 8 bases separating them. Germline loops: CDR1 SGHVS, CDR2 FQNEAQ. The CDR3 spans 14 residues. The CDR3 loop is CASSRDLSGNTIYF. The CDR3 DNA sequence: TGTGCCAGCAGCCGGGACCTCTCTGGAAACACCATATATTTT. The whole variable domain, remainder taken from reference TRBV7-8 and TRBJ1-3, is GAGVSQSPRYKVAKRGQDVALRCDPISGHVSLFWYQQALGQGPEFLTYFQNEAQLDKSGLPSDRFFAERPEGSVSTLKIQRTQQEDSAVYLCASSRDLSGNTIYFGEGSWLTVV.

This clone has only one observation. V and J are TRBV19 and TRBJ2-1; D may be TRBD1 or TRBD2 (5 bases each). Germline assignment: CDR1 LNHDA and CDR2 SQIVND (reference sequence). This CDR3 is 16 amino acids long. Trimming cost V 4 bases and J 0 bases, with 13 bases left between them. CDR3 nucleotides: TGTGCCAGTAGTAGGACTCAGGGAACCTCCTACAATGAGCAGTTCTTC. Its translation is CASSRTQGTSYNEQFF.

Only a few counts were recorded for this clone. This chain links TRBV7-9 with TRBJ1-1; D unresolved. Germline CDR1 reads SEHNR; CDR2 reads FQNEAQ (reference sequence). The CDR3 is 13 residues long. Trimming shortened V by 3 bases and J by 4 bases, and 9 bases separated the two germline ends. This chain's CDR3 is CASSFLLGTEAFF. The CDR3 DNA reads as TGTGCCAGCAGCTTTCTTTTAGGCACTGAAGCTTTCTTT.

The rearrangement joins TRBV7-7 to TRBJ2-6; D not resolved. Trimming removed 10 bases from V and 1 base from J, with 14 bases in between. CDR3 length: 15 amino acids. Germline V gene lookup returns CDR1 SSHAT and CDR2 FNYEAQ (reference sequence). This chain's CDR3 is CATGRIPSGANVLTF. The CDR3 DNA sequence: TGTGCCACAGGACGGATCCCTTCTGGGGCCAACGTCCTGACTTTC.

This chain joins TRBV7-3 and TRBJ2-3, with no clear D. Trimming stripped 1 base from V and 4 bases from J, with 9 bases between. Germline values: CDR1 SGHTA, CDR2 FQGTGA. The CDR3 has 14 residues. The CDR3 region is CASSLRASPDTQYF. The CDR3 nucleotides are TGTGCCAGCAGCTTAAGGGCTAGTCCAGATACGCAGTATTTT.

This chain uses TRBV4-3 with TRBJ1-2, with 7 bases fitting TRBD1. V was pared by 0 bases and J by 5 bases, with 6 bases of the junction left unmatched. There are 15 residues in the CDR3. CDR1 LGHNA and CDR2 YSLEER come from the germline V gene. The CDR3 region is CASSQDLAGGYGYTF. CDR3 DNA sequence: TGCGCCAGCAGCCAAGATCTGGCAGGGGGTTATGGCTACACCTTC.

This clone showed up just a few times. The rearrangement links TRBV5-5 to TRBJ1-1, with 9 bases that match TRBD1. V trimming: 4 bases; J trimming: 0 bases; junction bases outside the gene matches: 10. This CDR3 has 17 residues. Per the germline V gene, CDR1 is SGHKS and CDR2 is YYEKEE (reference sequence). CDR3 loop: CASSPGQGSAMNTEAFF. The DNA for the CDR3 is TGTGCCAGCAGCCCCGGACAGGGGTCGGCCATGAACACTGAAGCTTTCTTT. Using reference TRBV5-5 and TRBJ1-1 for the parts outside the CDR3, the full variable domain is DAGVTQSPTHLIKTRGQQVTLRCSPISGHKSVSWYQQVLGQGPQFIFQYYEKEERGRGNFPDRFSARQFPNYSSELNVNALLLGDSALYLCASSPGQGSAMNTEAFFGQGTRLTVV.

In DNA, the CDR3 is TGTGCCAGTAGGCGGGGGGGCCGCCCAGATACGCAGTATTTT. Translation gives CASRRGGRPDTQYF. J is TRBJ2-3 and V is TRBV7-2, with 9 nucleotides matching TRBD2. CDR1 and CDR2 from the germline V gene are SGHTA and FQGNSA. V lost 9 bases to trimming and J lost 4 bases; unmatched junction nucleotides: 8. The length of the CDR3 is 14 residues. The whole variable domain, filled in from reference TRBV7-2 and TRBJ2-3, reads GAGVSQSPSNKVTEKGKDVELRCDPISGHTALYWYRQSLGQGLEFLIYFQGNSAPDKSGLPSDRFSAERTGGSVSTLTIQRTQQEDSAVYLCASRRGGRPDTQYFGPGTRLTVL.

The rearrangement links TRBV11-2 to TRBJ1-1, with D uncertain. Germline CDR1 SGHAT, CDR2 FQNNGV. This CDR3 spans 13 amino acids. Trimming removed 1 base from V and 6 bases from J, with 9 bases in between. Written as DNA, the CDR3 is TGTGCCAGCAGCTTAGTTGCCGACGCTGAAGCTTTCTTT. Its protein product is CASSLVADAEAFF.

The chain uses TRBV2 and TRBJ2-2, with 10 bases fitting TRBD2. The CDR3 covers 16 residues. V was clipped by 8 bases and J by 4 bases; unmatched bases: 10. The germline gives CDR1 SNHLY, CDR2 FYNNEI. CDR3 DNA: TGTGCCAGCGAACTCCTAGCGGGGGCGGGCACCGGGGAGCTGTTTTTT. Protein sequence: CASELLAGAGTGELFF.

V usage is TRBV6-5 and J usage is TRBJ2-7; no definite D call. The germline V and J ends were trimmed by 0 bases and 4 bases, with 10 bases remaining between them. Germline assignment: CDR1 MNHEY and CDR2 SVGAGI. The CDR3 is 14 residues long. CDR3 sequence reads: CASSYSSRWYEQYF. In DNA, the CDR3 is TGTGCCAGCAGTTACTCCTCCCGGTGGTACGAGCAGTACTTC.

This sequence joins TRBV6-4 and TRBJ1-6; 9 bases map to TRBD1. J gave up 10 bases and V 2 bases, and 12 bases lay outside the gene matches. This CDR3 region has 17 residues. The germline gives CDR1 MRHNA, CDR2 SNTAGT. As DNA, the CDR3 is TGTGCCAGCAGTGACCCTAGCCCCGGGACAGGGAAATCACCCCTCCACTTT. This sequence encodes CASSDPSPGTGKSPLHF.

CDR3: CASSPTGELYEQYF. For the CDR3, the DNA is TGTGCCAGCAGCCCGACAGGAGAACTCTACGAGCAGTACTTC. The chain combines TRBV2 with TRBJ2-7; D possibly corresponds to TRBD1 (6 bases). Germline CDR1 is SNHLY and CDR2 is FYNNEI. The CDR3 has 14 residues. V lost 6 bases and J 3 bases, leaving 15 bases between the germline ends.

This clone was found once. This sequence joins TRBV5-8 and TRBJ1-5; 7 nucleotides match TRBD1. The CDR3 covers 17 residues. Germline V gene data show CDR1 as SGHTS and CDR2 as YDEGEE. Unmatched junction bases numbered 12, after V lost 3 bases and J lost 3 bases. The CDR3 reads CASSSNRQGSNNQPQHF. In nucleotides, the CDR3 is TGTGCCAGCAGCTCGAATCGACAGGGAAGTAACAATCAGCCCCAGCATTTT.